This entry describes one T cell receptor beta chain. Its antigen is currently not known. The record has no base qualities; no much larger clone is one base away. RNA was extracted using the RNeasy kit, and about 0.45 to 1 microgram was reverse transcribed with random hexamers. The immunoSEQ multiplex PCR assay, which covers 54 Vbeta and 13 Jbeta segments, was used to amplify TCR beta CDR3 regions. Bias from PCR amplification was corrected by using a synthetic template baseline for primer optimization and for computational correction. The published analysis was carried out like this. Reads were assigned to V, D and J genes according to IMGT and analyzed in immunoSEQ Analyzer, with only productive sequences retained. Clonality was computed as one minus Shannon entropy normalized by log2 of the number of productive unique sequences. Public and private clones were assessed among the 100 most prevalent clones of each patient and control. Clones were defined as Susac-specific if absent from the healthy and MS cohorts, from roughly 1,100 published viral clones and from other ImmuneACCESS disease sequences. TCRdb trimmed the raw reads at Q25, called clones with MiXCR and kept productive beta chains. Rows are unified per CDR3 protein, each entry keeping the most common DNA and genes. These V and J calls are TCRdb output, not the study's own analysis. The sample contains 65,000 to 75,000 distinct CDR3 sequences, approximately 95% of them found a single time. The leading ten clones occupy about 0.25% of the sample.

Looking up the germline V gene (reference sequence) yields CDR1 LNHDA and CDR2 SQIVND. Germline trimming amounts to 8 bases on V and 8 bases on J, with 2 as the count of junction bases outside the gene matches. The CDR3 has 10 amino acids, counting the end cysteine and phenylalanine. Only the CDR3 DNA stays, 30 bases, in frame from base 1. These data come from a study of CD8 T cells in Susac syndrome (dated by TCRdb to between 2018 and 2020). With regard to the full study: Whether CD8+ T cell activation and differentiation in Susac syndrome was antigen driven was tested using repertoire sequencing. The study compared CD8+ T cell repertoire clonality among over 9 healthy donors, around 14 Susac syndrome patients and about 16 multiple sclerosis patients.

Broad study findings and their caveats: The number of individuals in the TCR sequencing and HLA analysis was acknowledged as relatively small.

Peripheral blood CD8+ and CD4+ T cells from healthy donors, Susac syndrome patients and multiple sclerosis patients were profiled by high-throughput TCR beta sequencing. Healthy donors were age- and sex-matched controls. CD8+ TEMRA cells were enriched by FACS, while bulk CD8+ and CD4+ T cells were purified by magnetic negative isolation. Blood was drawn into EDTA tubes, processed within 24 hours, and PBMCs were isolated by density gradient centrifugation. PBMCs intended for TCR sequencing were frozen in liquid nitrogen and were later thawed in a 37 degrees C water bath. The sorted or isolated CD4+, CD8+ and CD8+ TEMRA cells reached a purity of at least 90%.

Recombination linked TRBV19 to TRBJ1-1; TRBD1 aligns with 7 central bases. Sequenced: CD8+ T cells from PBMCs. The TCR originated in a human donor in good health. The CDR3 amino acid sequence is: CASFRGEAFF. DNA sequence: TGTGCCAGTTTCAGGGGGGAAGCTTTCTTT. The CDR3 plus the reference TRBV19 and TRBJ1-1 genes for the other parts give the full variable domain: DGGITQSPKYLFRKEGQNVTLSCEQNLNHDAMYWYRQDPGQGLRLIYYSQIVNDFQKGDIAEGYSVSREKKESFPLTVTSAQKNPTAFYLCASFRGEAFFGQGTRLTVV.